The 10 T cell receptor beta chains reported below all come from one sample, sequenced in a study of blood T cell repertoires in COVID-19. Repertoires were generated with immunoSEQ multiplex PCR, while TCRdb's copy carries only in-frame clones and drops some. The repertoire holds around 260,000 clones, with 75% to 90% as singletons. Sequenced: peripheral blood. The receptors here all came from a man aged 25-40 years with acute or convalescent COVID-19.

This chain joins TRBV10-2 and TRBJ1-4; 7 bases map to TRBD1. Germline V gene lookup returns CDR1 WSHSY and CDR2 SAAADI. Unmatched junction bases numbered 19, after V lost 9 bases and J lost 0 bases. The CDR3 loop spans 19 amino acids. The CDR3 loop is CASARGWGTANPTNEKLFF. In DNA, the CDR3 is TGCGCCAGTGCGAGGGGATGGGGGACAGCAAACCCAACTAATGAAAAACTGTTTTTT.

CDR3 in amino acids: CATSRGQGQDTQYF. The CDR3 DNA sequence: TGTGCCACCAGCAGAGGACAGGGACAGGATACGCAGTATTTT. This chain uses TRBV15 with TRBJ2-3; 7 bases map to TRBD1. The CDR3 runs 14 residues. V shed 1 base, J shed 6 bases, and the junction held 4 bases outside the gene matches. Germline V lookup: CDR1 LNHNV, CDR2 YYDKDF (reference sequence).

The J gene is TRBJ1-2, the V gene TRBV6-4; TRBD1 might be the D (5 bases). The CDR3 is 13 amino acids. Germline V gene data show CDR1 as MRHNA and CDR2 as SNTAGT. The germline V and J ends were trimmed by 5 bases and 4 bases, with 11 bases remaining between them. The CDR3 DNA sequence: TGTGCCAGCAGTCCGGGGGGGACCTATGGCTACACCTTC. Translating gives CASSPGGTYGYTF.

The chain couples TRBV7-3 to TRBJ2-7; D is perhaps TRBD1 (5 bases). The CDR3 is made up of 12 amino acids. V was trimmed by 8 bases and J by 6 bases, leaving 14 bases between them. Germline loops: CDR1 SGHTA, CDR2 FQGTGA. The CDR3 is CASGRVFGEQYF. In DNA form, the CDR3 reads TGTGCCAGCGGCAGGGTTTTCGGCGAGCAGTACTTC.

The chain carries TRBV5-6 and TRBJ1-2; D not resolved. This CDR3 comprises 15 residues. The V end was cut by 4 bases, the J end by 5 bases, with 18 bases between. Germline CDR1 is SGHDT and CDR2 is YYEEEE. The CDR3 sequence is CASSPKGKGGYGYTF. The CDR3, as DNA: TGTGCCAGCAGCCCCAAGGGCAAGGGAGGATATGGCTACACCTTC.

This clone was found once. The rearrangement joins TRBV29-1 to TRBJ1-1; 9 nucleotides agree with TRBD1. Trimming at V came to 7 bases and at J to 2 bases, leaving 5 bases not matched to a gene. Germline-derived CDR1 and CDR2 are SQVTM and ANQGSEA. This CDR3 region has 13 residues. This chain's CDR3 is CSAGTGTNTEAFF. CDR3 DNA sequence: TGCAGCGCCGGGACAGGGACCAACACTGAAGCTTTCTTT.

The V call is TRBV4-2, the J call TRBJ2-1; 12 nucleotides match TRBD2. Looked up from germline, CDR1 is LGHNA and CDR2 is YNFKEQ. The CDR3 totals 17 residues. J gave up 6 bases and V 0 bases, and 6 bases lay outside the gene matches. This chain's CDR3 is CASSQDFLAGGTNEQFF. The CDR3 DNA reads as TGTGCCAGCAGCCAAGATTTCCTAGCGGGAGGGACCAATGAGCAGTTCTTC.

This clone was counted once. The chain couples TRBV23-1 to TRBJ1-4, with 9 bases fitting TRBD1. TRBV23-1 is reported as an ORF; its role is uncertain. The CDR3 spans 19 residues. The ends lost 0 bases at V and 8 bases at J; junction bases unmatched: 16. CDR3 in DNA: TGCGCCAGCAGTCAATCTATCCCCCCCTCACAGGGGGCGAGGGAAAAACTGTTTTTT. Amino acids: CASSQSIPPSQGAREKLFF.

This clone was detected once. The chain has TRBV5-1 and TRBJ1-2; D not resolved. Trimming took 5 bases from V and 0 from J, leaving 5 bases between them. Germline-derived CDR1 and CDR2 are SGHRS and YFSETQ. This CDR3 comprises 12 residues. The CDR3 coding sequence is TGCGCCAGCAGAGAGGCTAACTATGGCTACACCTTC. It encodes CASREANYGYTF.

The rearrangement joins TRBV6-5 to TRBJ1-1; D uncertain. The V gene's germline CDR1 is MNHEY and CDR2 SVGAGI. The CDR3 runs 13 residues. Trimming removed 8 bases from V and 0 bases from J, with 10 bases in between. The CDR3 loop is CASQVDMNTEAFF. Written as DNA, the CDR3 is TGTGCCAGCCAGGTCGACATGAACACTGAAGCTTTCTTT.